These 10 T cell receptor beta chains were all obtained from the same sample, sequenced in a study of PD-L1 blockade in urothelial cancer. TCRdb keeps only in-frame clones here, not all; method: immunoSEQ multiplex PCR. The sample contains tens of thousands of clones, approximately 84% of which appear only once. Time point of the sample: peripheral blood 6 weeks after treatment start. This material consisted of PBMCs, taken around atezolizumab (anti-PD-L1) treatment. The receptors here all came from a man aged 55 to 69 with urothelial cancer.

This clone has a handful of counts. The rearrangement uses TRBV28 and TRBJ2-2; 7 nucleotides agree with TRBD2. The CDR3 is 15 residues long. Losses at the gene ends were 0 bases for V and 11 bases for J; bases not matched to a gene: 9. The germline CDR1 and CDR2 sequences are MDHEN and SYDVKM. The CDR3 DNA reads as TGTGCCAGCAGTTTATGGTCGGGGGGTACCTTCGAGCTGTTTTTT. Translating gives CASSLWSGGTFELFF. Supplemented by reference TRBV28 and TRBJ2-2, the full variable domain reads DVKVTQSSRYLVKRTGEKVFLECVQDMDHENMFWYRQDPGLGLRLIYFSYDVKMKEKGDIPEGYSVSREKKERFSLILESASTNQTSMYLCASSLWSGGTFELFFGEGSRLTVL.

J is TRBJ2-3 and V is TRBV5-1, with TRBD2 matching 7 bases. Germline lookup yields CDR1 SGHRS and CDR2 YFSETQ. This CDR3 is 14 amino acids long. After removal of 6 bases from V and 4 bases from J, the junction contained 8 bases not matched to a gene. For the CDR3, the DNA is TGCGCCAGCAAGAGGGAGGCGGGGGCAGATACGCAGTATTTT. It yields the protein CASKREAGADTQYF. Full variable domain (outside the CDR3, taken from reference TRBV5-1 and TRBJ2-3): KAGVTQTPRYLIKTRGQQVTLSCSPISGHRSVSWYQQTPGQGLQFLFEYFSETQRNKGNFPGRFSGRQFSNSRSEMNVSTLELGDSALYLCASKREAGADTQYFGPGTRLTVL.

The chain recombines TRBV28 with TRBJ2-3, with TRBD1 matching 8 bases. Germline-derived CDR1 and CDR2 are MDHEN and SYDVKM. The CDR3 runs 16 residues. With 2 bases clipped from V and 7 bases from J, the junction kept 11 bases outside the gene matches. The CDR3 here is CASSLGDRNLGNTQYF. DNA for the CDR3: TGTGCCAGCAGTTTAGGGGACAGGAACTTGGGGAATACGCAGTATTTT. The variable domain in full, with the rest retrieved from reference TRBV28 and TRBJ2-3, is DVKVTQSSRYLVKRTGEKVFLECVQDMDHENMFWYRQDPGLGLRLIYFSYDVKMKEKGDIPEGYSVSREKKERFSLILESASTNQTSMYLCASSLGDRNLGNTQYFGPGTRLTVL.

This chain connects TRBV30 to TRBJ2-1; TRBD1 matches 9 bases. The J segment lost 7 bases and the V segment lost 5 bases, leaving 9 bases of the junction unmatched. CDR1 and CDR2 (germline): GTSNPN, SVGIG (reference sequence). The CDR3 runs to 14 residues. The CDR3 loop is CAWARDRALNEQFF. CDR3 bases: TGTGCCTGGGCCCGGGACAGGGCATTGAATGAGCAGTTCTTC.

The chain carries TRBV28 and TRBJ2-7, with D perhaps matching TRBD1 (5 bases). Trimming removed 3 bases from V and 5 bases from J, with 20 bases in between. Germline-derived CDR1 and CDR2 are MDHEN and SYDVKM. The CDR3 has 16 amino acids. The CDR3 bases are TGTGCCAGCAGTTTGGTGTTTGGGGCACCCACCAACGAGCAGTACTTC. Protein product: CASSLVFGAPTNEQYF.

The chain has TRBV7-9 and TRBJ1-1; possibly TRBD1 for D (5 bases). Germline CDR1 and CDR2: SEHNR and FQNEAQ (reference sequence). The V gene lost 6 bases and the J gene lost 1 base, with 15 bases spanning the gap. The CDR3 totals 15 residues. The DNA of the CDR3 is TGTGCCAGCAGATTAAGGGGCGTCTCGAACACTGAAGCTTTCTTT. Protein product: CASRLRGVSNTEAFF.

The V gene is TRBV5-1, the J gene TRBJ2-1; D not resolved. CDR1 and CDR2 (germline): SGHRS, YFSETQ. Trimming removed 0 bases from V and 9 bases from J, with 16 bases in between. This CDR3 contains 15 residues. In DNA form, the CDR3 reads TGCGCCAGCAGCTTGGAAGTAGGTAGCATGGGTGAGCAGTTCTTC. Its protein is CASSLEVGSMGEQFF.

CDR3 DNA: TGTGCCTGGTGCCCACTGATCCCAGGGGAGCAGTTCTTC. Translated: CAWCPLIPGEQFF. The rearrangement links TRBV30 to TRBJ2-1; D is possibly TRBD1 (5 bases). Between the trimmed V and J ends, which lost 5 bases and 10 bases, there was a span of 18 bases. Germline CDR1 GTSNPN, CDR2 SVGIG (reference sequence). The CDR3 totals 13 residues.

V is TRBV19 and J is TRBJ1-2, with a weak D call TRBD1 (5 bases). This CDR3 has 14 amino acids. The V gene's germline CDR1 is LNHDA and CDR2 SQIVND (reference sequence). Deletions cut 7 bases from V and 7 bases from J, with 19 bases between. This CDR3 reads CASNREGETGGYTF. The CDR3 DNA sequence: TGTGCCAGTAACCGTGAAGGGGAAACGGGTGGCTACACCTTC.

The rearrangement links TRBV11-2 to TRBJ2-7; D might be TRBD1 (5 bases). Germline CDR1 and CDR2: SGHAT and FQNNGV. This CDR3 contains 13 residues. V lost 6 bases to trimming and J lost 2 bases, with 11 bases between them. The CDR3 sequence is CASRAQGTYEQYF. Written as DNA, the CDR3 is TGTGCCAGCAGGGCCCAGGGAACCTACGAGCAGTACTTC.